Each of the 29 T cell receptor beta chains below was sequenced from the same sample in a study of blood T cell repertoires in COVID-19. TCRdb's copy holds only in-frame clones and misses some; the assay was immunoSEQ multiplex PCR. The table has fewer than 400,000 clones, 70% to 90% seen once. The sequenced sample was PBMCs or T cells enriched from blood (not recorded which). The receptors derive from a man aged 30 to 45 who had recovered from COVID-19.

This chain joins TRBV6-1 and TRBJ2-7, with unresolved D. V lost 2 bases and J lost 2, with 13 bases in between. CDR1 and CDR2 (germline): MNHNS, SASEGT. The CDR3 is 15 residues long. The CDR3 region has the DNA TGTGCCAGCAGTGAATACGCGACATATACCTACGAGCAGTACTTC. It specifies CASSEYATYTYEQYF.

The rearrangement links TRBV21-1 to TRBJ2-5; the D call TRBD2 from the table was never checked on the DNA. TRBV21-1 is noted as a pseudogene. There are 15 residues in the CDR3. Here the CDR3 reads CASSKGDCSVVTQYF. As DNA, the CDR3 is TGTGCCAGCAGCAAAGGGGACTGTAGCGTCGTGACCCAGTACTTC.

CDR3 region: CASSLMSQPQHF. CDR3 sequence (DNA): TGTGCCAGCAGTTTAATGAGCCAGCCCCAGCATTTT. J is TRBJ1-5 and V is TRBV12-3 or TRBV12-4; D is undetermined. This CDR3 region has 12 residues. Trimming removed 2 bases from V and 7 bases from J, with 6 bases in between.

This clone came up once. This CDR3 reads CASSLMQEQYF. The CDR3 region has the DNA TGTGCCAGCAGCTTAATGCAGGAGCAGTACTTC. The V and J genes are TRBV5-4 and TRBJ2-7; the D is unclear. Germline assignment: CDR1 SGHNT and CDR2 YYREEE (reference sequence). This CDR3 region has 11 residues. V shed 2 bases and J shed 7 bases, with 7 bases lying between them.

The chain couples TRBV4-1 to TRBJ2-2, with unresolved D. Germline CDR1 reads MGHRA; CDR2 reads YSYEKL. Trimming pared 4 bases from V and 9 bases from J, leaving 9 bases between. This CDR3 contains 12 residues. In nucleotides, the CDR3 is TGCGCCAGCAGCCCCAGGTTTCGGGAGCTGTTTTTT. It translates to CASSPRFRELFF.

V is TRBV2 and J is TRBJ2-4, with 7 nucleotides matching TRBD2. V was pared by 4 bases and J by 7 bases, with 7 bases of the junction left unmatched. CDR1 is SNHLY, CDR2 FYNNEI, per germline. The length of the CDR3 is 14 residues. Here the CDR3 reads CASSGTRGSNIQYF. The CDR3 DNA reads as TGTGCCAGCAGTGGGACTAGAGGGTCGAACATTCAGTACTTC.

The chain recombines TRBV12-5 with TRBJ2-7; D perhaps matches TRBD1 (6 bases). Between the trimmed V and J ends, which lost 6 bases and 7 bases, there was a span of 10 bases. Germline loops: CDR1 LGHNT, CDR2 FRNRAP. The length of the CDR3 is 11 residues. CDR3 region: CASGIGGEQYF. CDR3 coding DNA: TGTGCTAGTGGGATAGGGGGAGAGCAGTACTTC.

CDR3 in DNA: TGTGCCAGCAGTCGTGACAGGGATTGGCAGTTCTTC. This codes for CASSRDRDWQFF. The chain links TRBV12-3 or TRBV12-4 to TRBJ2-1; 7 positions match TRBD1. This CDR3 has 12 amino acids. Germline trimming cut 5 bases from V and 12 bases from J; bases unmatched to any gene: 7.

The chain carries TRBV5-8 and TRBJ2-2, with 9 bases fitting TRBD1. V lost 2 bases to trimming and J lost 4 bases; unmatched junction nucleotides: 9. The germline V gene has CDR1 SGHTS and CDR2 YDEGEE. CDR3 length: 17 amino acids. This CDR3 is CASSLSAGQGFTGELFF. The CDR3 DNA sequence: TGTGCCAGCAGCTTATCCGCGGGACAGGGTTTCACCGGGGAGCTGTTTTTT.

V and J are TRBV5-1 and TRBJ2-7; possible D gene TRBD1, 6 bases. The CDR3 is 14 residues long. Trimming shortened V by 5 bases and J by 0 bases, and 12 bases separated the two germline ends. CDR1 is SGHRS and CDR2 is YFSETQ in the germline V gene. CDR3 in DNA: TGCGCCAGCAGTTCACGACAGGACTCCTACGAGCAGTACTTC. Its translation: CASSSRQDSYEQYF. The full variable domain, with the rest looked up from reference TRBV5-1 and TRBJ2-7, is KAGVTQTPRYLIKTRGQQVTLSCSPISGHRSVSWYQQTPGQGLQFLFEYFSETQRNKGNFPGRFSGRQFSNSRSEMNVSTLELGDSALYLCASSSRQDSYEQYFGPGTRLTVT.

The rearrangement uses TRBV25-1 and TRBJ1-1; possible D gene TRBD1, 6 bases. With 2 bases removed from V and 8 bases from J, the gap between germline ends came to 18 bases. The CDR3 consists of 15 residues. In germline, CDR1 is MGHDK, CDR2 SYGVNS. CDR3 coding DNA: TGTGCCAGCAGTGAAAGAGACAGGCCTAGGCTCGAAGCTTTCTTT. As protein: CASSERDRPRLEAFF. Combining the CDR3 with reference TRBV25-1 and TRBJ1-1 gives the whole variable domain EADIYQTPRYLVIGTGKKITLECSQTMGHDKMYWYQQDPGMELHLIHYSYGVNSTEKGDLSSESTVSRIRTEHFPLTLESARPSHTSQYLCASSERDRPRLEAFFGQGTRLTVV.

The V gene is TRBV24-1, the J gene TRBJ2-7; 9 bases align to TRBD2. With V trimmed by 3 bases and J by 3 bases, 11 bases remained unmatched. This CDR3 contains 17 residues. Germline-derived CDR1 and CDR2 are KGHDR and SFDVKD. CDR3 residues: CATSDSGPASGNYEQYF. CDR3 in DNA: TGTGCCACCAGTGATAGTGGTCCGGCTAGCGGGAACTACGAGCAGTACTTC.

The rearrangement joins TRBV19 to TRBJ1-5, with D unresolved. The CDR3 runs to 14 residues. V lost 1 base, J lost 0 bases, and 4 bases lay in between. Germline assignment: CDR1 LNHDA and CDR2 SQIVND (reference sequence). CDR3: CASSIAGSNQPQHF. Written as DNA, the CDR3 is TGTGCCAGTAGTATAGCAGGTAGCAATCAGCCCCAGCATTTT.

The V and J genes are TRBV9 and TRBJ1-1; possibly TRBD1 for D (5 bases). The length of the CDR3 is 14 residues. Germline CDR1 is SGDLS and CDR2 is YYNGEE. The ends were cut back, 0 bases at V and 4 bases at J, with 10 bases in the middle. DNA of the CDR3: TGTGCCAGCAGCGTAGTTGGGGGGGGCACTGAAGCTTTCTTT. It codes for CASSVVGGGTEAFF.

The count of this clone is one. CDR3 DNA: TGTGCCAGCTCACCACCGGAGGGACGGAACTATGGCTACACCTTC. Translated, it gives CASSPPEGRNYGYTF. This chain connects TRBV18 to TRBJ1-2; possibly TRBD1 for D (5 bases). The CDR3 is 15 amino acids. CDR1 KGHSH and CDR2 LQKENI come from the germline V gene. V shed 0 bases and J shed 2 bases, with 10 bases lying between them. The complete variable domain, with remaining parts taken from reference TRBV18 and TRBJ1-2, reads NAGVMQNPRHLVRRRGQEARLRCSPMKGHSHVYWYRQLPEEGLKFMVYLQKENIIDESGMPKERFSAEFPKEGPSILRIQQVVRGDSAAYFCASSPPEGRNYGYTFGSGTRLTVV.

The rearrangement joins TRBV30 to TRBJ1-4; no clear D gene. There are 11 residues in the CDR3. The germline V and J ends were trimmed by 3 bases and 8 bases, with 7 bases remaining between them. Germline V CDR1 and CDR2: GTSNPN, SVGIG (reference sequence). CDR3 sequence reads: CAWRPGEKLFF. CDR3 sequence (DNA): TGTGCCTGGAGGCCGGGAGAAAAACTGTTTTTT.

The V and J genes are TRBV30 and TRBJ1-3; no definite D call. Germline V gene lookup returns CDR1 GTSNPN and CDR2 SVGIG (reference sequence). V lost 0 bases, J lost 3 bases, and 9 bases lay in between. This CDR3 has 14 residues. CDR3 sequence reads: CAWSVSGFGNTIYF. The CDR3 DNA reads as TGTGCCTGGAGTGTTTCCGGGTTTGGAAACACCATATATTTT.

The V and J genes are TRBV6-1 and TRBJ2-2; 7 positions agree with TRBD1. The CDR3 covers 16 residues. V was clipped by 4 bases and J by 7 bases; unmatched bases: 12. Germline values: CDR1 MNHNS, CDR2 SASEGT. In DNA form, the CDR3 reads TGTGCCAGCAGTGCCCGCGGACAGGTTGTAGGCGGGGAGCTGTTTTTT. It yields the protein CASSARGQVVGGELFF.

The chain uses TRBV5-1 and TRBJ1-4, with D possibly being TRBD1 (6 bases). Germline CDR1 and CDR2: SGHRS and YFSETQ. The CDR3 is made up of 14 amino acids. V lost 2 bases, J lost 2 bases, and 7 bases lay in between. The CDR3 nucleotides read TGCGCCAGCAGCTTTCAGGGGACTAATGAAAAACTGTTTTTT. This gives the protein CASSFQGTNEKLFF.

J is TRBJ2-5 and V is TRBV4-1, with a weak D call TRBD1 (6 bases). The CDR3 has 17 amino acids. V lost 4 bases and J lost 5, with 23 bases in between. Germline CDR1 is MGHRA and CDR2 is YSYEKL. CDR3 region: CASSPFGDTIRGETQYF. The CDR3 DNA follows: TGCGCCAGCAGCCCCTTTGGGGACACCATTAGAGGGGAGACCCAGTACTTC.

This chain joins TRBV10-3 and TRBJ1-2; 9 bases agree with TRBD1. J gave up 3 bases and V 5 bases, and 7 bases lay outside the gene matches. CDR3 size: 15 residues. The germline CDR1 and CDR2 sequences are ENHRY and SYGVKD. CDR3 nucleotide sequence: TGTGCCATCAGTTCTACAGGGGGCTCTGACTATGGCTACACCTTC. This codes for CAISSTGGSDYGYTF.

The chain links TRBV30 to TRBJ1-1; a possible D gene is TRBD1 (6 bases). V lost 5 bases, J lost 3 bases, and 7 bases lay in between. Germline CDR1 GTSNPN, CDR2 SVGIG (reference sequence). CDR3 length: 11 amino acids. This chain's CDR3 is CAWGGYTEAFF. The DNA of the CDR3 is TGTGCCTGGGGGGGCTACACTGAAGCTTTCTTT.

This rearrangement joins TRBV7-2 to TRBJ2-3, with no clear D. The CDR3 totals 13 residues. Germline-derived CDR1 and CDR2 are SGHTA and FQGNSA. Deletions cut 1 base from V and 3 bases from J, with 5 bases between. DNA for the CDR3: TGTGCCAGCAGCTTAGGCCGGACAGATACGCAGTATTTT. Its translation is CASSLGRTDTQYF.

This chain joins TRBV27 and TRBJ2-7; TRBD1 agrees at 8 bases. Looked up from germline, CDR1 is MNHEY and CDR2 is SMNVEV (reference sequence). The CDR3 has 15 residues. J gave up 2 bases and V 6 bases, and 9 bases lay outside the gene matches. DNA for the CDR3: TGTGCCAGCAGCCTGACAGGGGCGATCGCCTACGAGCAGTACTTC. This encodes CASSLTGAIAYEQYF.

The chain couples TRBV7-8 to TRBJ2-2; the match to TRBD2 covers 10 bases. This CDR3 has 17 residues. The germline gives CDR1 SGHVS, CDR2 FQNEAQ. V lost 5 bases to trimming and J lost 3 bases; unmatched junction nucleotides: 9. The CDR3 DNA is TGTGCCAGCAGCCAGAACCTAGCGGGAGTTGACACCGGGGAGCTGTTTTTT. Translating it yields CASSQNLAGVDTGELFF.

The chain combines TRBV3-1 (or the pseudogene TRBV3-2) with TRBJ2-1; TRBD2 aligns across 13 bases. The V and J ends lost 4 bases and 3 bases, in that order; junction bases with no gene match: 3. The germline gives CDR1 LGHDT, CDR2 YNNKEL (reference sequence). CDR3 length: 16 residues. The CDR3 loop is CASSRRTSGGYNEQFF. The CDR3 nucleotides read TGTGCCAGCAGCCGACGGACTAGCGGGGGCTACAATGAGCAGTTCTTC.

The J gene is TRBJ1-4, the V gene TRBV19; D unresolved. CDR1 is LNHDA and CDR2 is SQIVND in the germline V gene (reference sequence). V was shortened by 4 bases and J by 5 bases, with 14 bases between the two germline ends. The CDR3 extends over 15 amino acids. The CDR3 DNA sequence: TGTGCCAGTAGTAGGTTGGGCTCTATCAATGAAAAACTGTTTTTT. Translated, it gives CASSRLGSINEKLFF.

This chain joins TRBV27 and TRBJ2-5, with 9 positions matching TRBD2. Germline CDR1 MNHEY, CDR2 SMNVEV (reference sequence). The CDR3 is made up of 14 amino acids. J gave up 10 bases and V 4 bases, and 10 bases lay outside the gene matches. The DNA for the CDR3 is TGTGCCAGCAGTTCCACCGGGACTAGCTTTCGCCAGTACTTC. Amino acids: CASSSTGTSFRQYF.

The chain is built from TRBV7-9 and TRBJ2-1, with D perhaps matching TRBD2 (6 bases). Trimming took off 4 bases at V and 0 bases at J, with 13 bases between the two ends. This CDR3 is 16 amino acids long. CDR1 and CDR2 (germline): SEHNR, FQNEAQ (reference sequence). DNA for the CDR3: TGTGCCAGCAGCTCTACCAGCGGGCCCTCCTACAATGAGCAGTTCTTC. Amino acids: CASSSTSGPSYNEQFF. The complete variable domain, with remaining parts taken from reference TRBV7-9 and TRBJ2-1, reads DTGVSQNPRHKITKRGQNVTFRCDPISEHNRLYWYRQTLGQGPEFLTYFQNEAQLEKSRLLSDRFSAERPKGSFSTLEIQRTEQGDSAMYLCASSSTSGPSYNEQFFGPGTRLTVL.